Sequencing of this T cell receptor beta chain was carried out in a study of somatic mutations in cytotoxic T cells in rheumatoid arthritis. V lost 8 bases and J 1 base, leaving 14 bases between the germline ends. The germline V gene has CDR1 SQVTM and CDR2 ANQGSEA. This CDR3 comprises 13 residues. Measured with immunoSEQ multiplex PCR; TCRdb has only the in-frame clones, and not every one. The sample records some 14,000 clones, around 80% being singletons. The sequenced material came from CD8+ T cells sorted from blood. This chain uses TRBV29-1 with TRBJ1-1; D ambiguous. The sequence was collected from an adult with rheumatoid arthritis. CDR3 sequence reads: CSTPSLPNTEAFF. In DNA, the CDR3 is TGCAGCACCCCGAGTCTTCCGAACACTGAAGCTTTCTTT. Drawing the rest from reference TRBV29-1 and TRBJ1-1, the complete variable domain is SAVISQKPSRDICQRGTSLTIQCQVDSQVTMMFWYRQQPGQSLTLIATANQGSEATYESGFVIDKFPISRPNLTFSTLTVSNMSPEDSSIYLCSTPSLPNTEAFFGQGTRLTVV.